The 30 T cell receptor beta chains given below trace back to one sample, sequenced in a study of T cells in Graves' hyperthyroidism and ophthalmopathy. Regions amplified from RNA transcripts were the TCR beta CDR3 regions. Researchers ran a first-round RT-PCR on the TCR CDR3 using the HTBI primer set. TCRdb processed the multiplex PCR reads anew with MiXCR; each CDR3 protein has one entry. The data contain about 580,000 distinct CDR3 sequences, 14% of them seen just once; the ten biggest clones take up 5.8%. Sequenced sample: blood. The receptors originated from a woman in her thirties with Graves' hyperthyroidism that later progressed to Graves' ophthalmopathy.

This clonotype was detected only a few times. V is TRBV5-5 and J is TRBJ2-1; D is unresolved. The CDR3 length is 13 residues. Germline values: CDR1 SGHKS, CDR2 YYEKEE (reference sequence). Trimming took off 6 bases at V and 2 bases at J, with 9 bases between the two ends. The CDR3 reads CASTSETYNEQFF. The CDR3 DNA reads as TGTGCCAGCACAAGCGAAACCTACAATGAGCAGTTCTTC. Supplemented by reference TRBV5-5 and TRBJ2-1, the full variable domain reads DAGVTQSPTHLIKTRGQQVTLRCSPISGHKSVSWYQQVLGQGPQFIFQYYEKEERGRGNFPDRFSARQFPNYSSELNVNALLLGDSALYLCASTSETYNEQFFGPGTRLTVL.

This clonotype was counted many times. V and J are TRBV12-3 or TRBV12-4 and TRBJ2-2; no reliable D call. The CDR3 spans 13 residues. The V gene lost 9 bases and the J gene lost 0 bases, with 8 bases spanning the gap. In DNA form, the CDR3 reads TGTGCCAGTTGCTCGGCGAACACCGGGGAGCTGTTTTTT. It is translated as CASCSANTGELFF.

This clonotype was recorded many times. This rearrangement joins TRBV4-1 to TRBJ2-5; D is possibly TRBD2 (5 bases). Germline V lookup: CDR1 MGHRA, CDR2 YSYEKL. This CDR3 is built from 15 residues. Trimming stripped 4 bases from V and 3 bases from J, with 15 bases between. CDR3 region: CASSPVPGEKETQYF. CDR3 bases: TGCGCCAGCAGCCCCGTCCCCGGGGAGAAAGAGACCCAGTACTTC.

This clonotype occurred many times. The genes are TRBV7-2 and TRBJ1-2; a possible D gene is TRBD1 (6 bases). V was trimmed by 1 base and J by 2 bases, leaving 8 bases between them. Germline V lookup: CDR1 SGHTA, CDR2 FQGNSA. This CDR3 region has 14 residues. The CDR3 DNA reads as TGTGCCAGCAGCTTAGAACAGGGAAACTATGGCTACACCTTC. This translates into CASSLEQGNYGYTF.

At least ten counts were recorded for this clonotype. The CDR3 nucleotides are TGTGCCAGCAGTCTCCCCCCAGGGTACGAGCAGTATTTT. It specifies CASSLPPGYEQYF. The chain is built from TRBV12-3 or TRBV12-4 and TRBJ2-3, with D maybe TRBD1 (5 bases). V shed 5 bases and J shed 11 bases, with 17 bases lying between them. The CDR3 extends over 13 amino acids.

This clonotype was counted at least ten times. This chain connects TRBV14 to TRBJ1-6, with TRBD1 as a possible D gene (5 bases). Germline V gene sequence: CDR1 SGHDN, CDR2 FVKESK. The CDR3 is made up of 17 amino acids. With 0 bases removed from V and 7 bases from J, the gap between germline ends came to 16 bases. CDR3 residues: CASSQETRGGRNSPLHF. The CDR3 DNA follows: TGTGCCAGCAGCCAAGAAACGAGGGGCGGGCGAAATTCACCCCTCCACTTT.

This clonotype was recorded many times. The chain has TRBV6-1 and TRBJ1-1; D is unresolved. This CDR3 has 13 residues. Germline CDR1 MNHNS, CDR2 SASEGT. V lost 6 bases, J lost 3 bases, and 11 bases lay in between. For the CDR3, the DNA is TGTGCCAGCAGCCCACGGGAGGACACTGAAGCTTTCTTT. This gives the protein CASSPREDTEAFF.

There are a few counts of this clonotype. The V call is TRBV5-1, the J call TRBJ2-1; TRBD1 might be the D (5 bases). The CDR3 is 24 residues long. The V end was cut by 4 bases, the J end by 0 bases, with 38 bases between. Germline CDR1 and CDR2: SGHRS and YFSETQ. CDR3 region: CASSQPRASRGNRLTISSYNEQFF. CDR3 sequence (DNA): TGCGCCAGCAGCCAGCCGCGCGCGAGCAGAGGAAACAGGTTAACCATCAGCTCCTACAATGAGCAGTTCTTC.

The chain links TRBV4-1 to TRBJ1-6; D gene ambiguous. V gave up 1 base and J gave up 0 bases, with 10 bases separating them. The CDR3 sequence is 17 residues long. The germline gives CDR1 MGHRA, CDR2 YSYEKL. The CDR3 region is CASSQVPRSSYNSPLHF. In nucleotides, the CDR3 is TGCGCCAGCAGCCAAGTGCCTCGGAGCTCCTATAATTCACCCCTCCACTTT.

For the CDR3, the DNA is TGTGCCAGTAGTTACGGATTCTCGGACAATGAGCAGTTCTTC. This translates into CASSYGFSDNEQFF. The chain couples TRBV19 to TRBJ2-1; D gene uncertain. The CDR3 is 14 residues long. The V gene lost 5 bases and the J gene lost 5 bases, with 13 bases spanning the gap. Germline loops: CDR1 LNHDA, CDR2 SQIVND (reference sequence).

In its sample, this clonotype was seen many times. This rearrangement joins TRBV24-1 to TRBJ2-1; the D call may be TRBD1 or TRBD2 (5 bases each). V gave up 5 bases and J gave up 0 bases, with 13 bases separating them. CDR3 length equals 16 residues. Germline loops: CDR1 KGHDR, CDR2 SFDVKD. The DNA of the CDR3 is TGTGCCACCAGTGGGTACACTAGGGGCTCCTACAATGAGCAGTTCTTC. Translating it yields CATSGYTRGSYNEQFF.

This clonotype was seen at least ten times. The chain carries TRBV7-3 and TRBJ2-1; no firm D call. The CDR3 consists of 15 residues. Germline values: CDR1 SGHTA, CDR2 FQGTGA. V lost 0 bases, J lost 5 bases, and 11 bases lay in between. Here the CDR3 reads CASSLTLGKDNEQFF. The CDR3 DNA is TGTGCCAGCAGCTTAACGCTAGGGAAGGACAATGAGCAGTTCTTC.

This clonotype has at least ten counts. V is TRBV12-3 or TRBV12-4 and J is TRBJ1-5, with 10 bases matching TRBD1. The CDR3 has 14 residues. V lost 5 bases, J lost 6 bases, and 4 bases stayed unmatched. The CDR3 DNA sequence: TGTGCCAGCAGTGGGACAGGGGTGGTTCAGCCCCAGCATTTT. Its protein product is CASSGTGVVQPQHF.

In its sample, this clonotype was seen many times. The chain recombines TRBV20-1 with TRBJ2-3; D unclear. CDR3 length: 13 residues. The V and J ends lost 4 bases and 4 bases respectively, with 12 bases between them. Germline V gene sequence: CDR1 DFQATT, CDR2 SNEGSKA (reference sequence). CDR3 amino acids: CSANRQTSDTQYF. The CDR3 nucleotides read TGCAGTGCTAACCGACAAACCTCAGATACGCAGTATTTT.

This clonotype was detected only a few times. The chain combines TRBV5-1 with TRBJ1-1; 7 bases line up with TRBD1. In germline, CDR1 is SGHRS, CDR2 YFSETQ. Germline trimming cut 4 bases from V and 1 base from J; bases unmatched to any gene: 10. There are 16 residues in the CDR3. The CDR3 nucleotides are TGCGCCAGCAGCCTGCCCTTCGGGACAGAGAACACTGAAGCTTTCTTT. Translated, it gives CASSLPFGTENTEAFF.

The chain joins TRBV18 to TRBJ2-1; perhaps TRBD2 as D (7 bases). The CDR3 is made up of 15 amino acids. Trimming removed 5 bases at V and 6 bases at J, with 17 bases between. The germline CDR1 and CDR2 sequences are KGHSH and LQKENI. For the CDR3, the DNA is TGTGCCAGCTCAGGGGGGGCGGGCCGCGTCAATGAGCAGTTCTTC. Translation: CASSGGAGRVNEQFF.

This clonotype was seen many times. The chain links TRBV19 to TRBJ1-3, with D unresolved. The germline V and J ends were trimmed by 7 bases and 0 bases, with 13 bases remaining between them. CDR3 length equals 15 residues. In germline, CDR1 is LNHDA, CDR2 SQIVND (reference sequence). The CDR3, as DNA: TGTGCCAGTACCGACGCAGCGCTCTCTGGAAACACCATATATTTT. Its protein is CASTDAALSGNTIYF.

This clonotype was recorded a few times. V usage is TRBV6-6 and J usage is TRBJ1-3; D gene unclear. Germline CDR1 is MNHNY and CDR2 is SVGAGI (reference sequence). This CDR3 is 16 amino acids long. Trimming took off 0 bases at V and 2 bases at J, with 11 bases between the two ends. As DNA, the CDR3 is TGTGCCAGCAGTTACTCGAGGCAGCTTGCTGGAAACACCATATATTTT. Translating it yields CASSYSRQLAGNTIYF.

V gene TRBV5-8 combines with J gene TRBJ1-3; D gene unclear. V lost 2 bases and J 0 bases, leaving 9 bases between the germline ends. The CDR3 runs to 15 residues. The germline CDR1 and CDR2 sequences are SGHTS and YDEGEE. The chain's CDR3 is CASSFGGFSGNTIYF. The CDR3 DNA sequence: TGTGCCAGCAGCTTTGGCGGCTTCTCTGGAAACACCATATATTTT.

This clonotype was observed many times. The rearrangement links TRBV12-3 or TRBV12-4 to TRBJ1-1; tentatively, D is TRBD1 (6 bases). The CDR3 is 13 amino acids. Trimming removed 5 bases at V and 7 bases at J, with 14 bases between. CDR3 DNA: TGTGCCAGCAGTGTACAGGGTGGAGGTGAAGCTTTCTTT. As protein: CASSVQGGGEAFF.

This clonotype was recorded many times. The chain couples TRBV6-5 to TRBJ1-6; no clear D gene. Germline CDR1 is MNHEY and CDR2 is SVGAGI. This CDR3 spans 15 amino acids. Trimming took off 0 bases at V and 7 bases at J, with 10 bases between the two ends. The CDR3 nucleotides are TGTGCCAGCAGTTACTCGAAGAGCGGGAATTCACCCCTCCACTTT. Amino acid sequence: CASSYSKSGNSPLHF.

Many counts were recorded for this clonotype. This rearrangement joins TRBV4-1 to TRBJ1-2, with 10 bases lining up with TRBD1. This CDR3 has 14 amino acids. Per the germline V gene, CDR1 is MGHRA and CDR2 is YSYEKL. After removal of 1 base from V and 7 bases from J, the junction contained 3 bases not matched to a gene. The CDR3 loop is CASSQGGQGTGYTF. The DNA for the CDR3 is TGCGCCAGCAGCCAAGGGGGACAGGGGACTGGCTACACCTTC.

There are many counts of this clonotype. The chain recombines TRBV5-1 with TRBJ1-1; D not certain. This CDR3 comprises 14 residues. V dropped 3 bases and J dropped 0 bases, with 9 bases sitting between them. Germline V gene sequence: CDR1 SGHRS, CDR2 YFSETQ. CDR3 bases: TGCGCCAGCAGCTCCGAACTTCTGAACACTGAAGCTTTCTTT. Translating gives CASSSELLNTEAFF.

In its sample, this clonotype was seen many times. This chain joins TRBV6-1 and TRBJ2-5, with D possibly TRBD2 on 7 matching bases. Germline values: CDR1 MNHNS, CDR2 SASEGT. The CDR3 is 17 amino acids. V was shortened by 3 bases and J by 4 bases, with 21 bases between the two germline ends. This CDR3 reads CASSDLHGGQGGETQYF. The CDR3, as DNA: TGTGCCAGCAGTGACCTCCACGGGGGGCAGGGTGGAGAGACCCAGTACTTC.

This clonotype was observed at least ten times. The V call is TRBV2, the J call TRBJ2-5; D gene unclear. Germline loops: CDR1 SNHLY, CDR2 FYNNEI. V was trimmed by 7 bases and J by 5 bases, leaving 8 bases between them. The CDR3 consists of 11 residues. This chain's CDR3 is CASNSWETQYF. The CDR3 nucleotides are TGTGCCAGCAACTCGTGGGAGACCCAGTACTTC.

The chain has TRBV19 and TRBJ2-1; D is undetermined. Germline loops: CDR1 LNHDA, CDR2 SQIVND (reference sequence). This CDR3 comprises 14 residues. V was cut by 1 base and J by 9 bases, with 13 bases left in between. The CDR3 DNA sequence: TGTGCCAGTAGTATAGGGAGCGCGATAGGTGAGCAGTTCTTC. Translating gives CASSIGSAIGEQFF.

The rearrangement links TRBV9 to TRBJ2-2; the D gene is possibly TRBD2 (6 bases). With 0 bases removed from V and 4 bases from J, the gap between germline ends came to 13 bases. This CDR3 comprises 16 residues. Germline-derived CDR1 and CDR2 are SGDLS and YYNGEE. The CDR3 coding sequence is TGTGCCAGCAGCGTAGGAAATAGCGGAAGCACCGGGGAGCTGTTTTTT. Translation gives CASSVGNSGSTGELFF.

Ten or more counts support this clonotype. The V gene is TRBV14, the J gene TRBJ1-5; D not resolved. The germline V gene has CDR1 SGHDN and CDR2 FVKESK. This CDR3 spans 14 amino acids. The V end was cut by 4 bases, the J end by 7 bases, with 14 bases between. The CDR3 region has the DNA TGTGCCAGCAGCCGGTTGGAGGGCGGGCAGCCCCAGCATTTT. The encoded protein is CASSRLEGGQPQHF.

This clonotype was counted at least ten times. This chain connects TRBV9 to TRBJ1-2, with D perhaps TRBD1 (6 bases). The CDR3 sequence is 13 residues long. V lost 4 bases and J lost 4, with 11 bases in between. Looked up from germline, CDR1 is SGDLS and CDR2 is YYNGEE. This chain's CDR3 is CASSSEGGYGYTF. Here the CDR3 DNA reads TGTGCCAGCAGCTCTGAAGGGGGCTATGGCTACACCTTC.

Many counts were recorded for this clonotype. This chain links TRBV7-3 with TRBJ1-2, with 7 bases identical to TRBD1. V shed 3 bases, J shed 7 bases, and the junction held 8 bases outside the gene matches. The CDR3 is 14 amino acids. The V gene's germline CDR1 is SGHTA and CDR2 FQGTGA. The DNA for the CDR3 is TGTGCCAGCAGCTTCCCCGACAGGGATAGTGGCTACACCTTC. Protein: CASSFPDRDSGYTF.